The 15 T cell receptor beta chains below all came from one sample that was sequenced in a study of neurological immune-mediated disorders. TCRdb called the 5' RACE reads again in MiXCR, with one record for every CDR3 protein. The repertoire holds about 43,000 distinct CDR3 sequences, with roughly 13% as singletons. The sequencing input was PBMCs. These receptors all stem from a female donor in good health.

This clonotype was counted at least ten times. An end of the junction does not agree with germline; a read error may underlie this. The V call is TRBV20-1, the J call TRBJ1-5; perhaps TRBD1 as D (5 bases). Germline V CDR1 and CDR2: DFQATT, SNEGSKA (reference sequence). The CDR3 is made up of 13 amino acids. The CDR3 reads CSTRTRVNQPQHF. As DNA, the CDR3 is TGCAGTACTAGAACCAGGGTCAATCAGCCCCAGCATTTT.

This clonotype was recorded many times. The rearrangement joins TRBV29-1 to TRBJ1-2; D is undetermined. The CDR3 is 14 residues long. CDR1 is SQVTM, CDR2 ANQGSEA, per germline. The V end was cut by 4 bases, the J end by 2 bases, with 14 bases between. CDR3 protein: CSVGERSLNYGYTF. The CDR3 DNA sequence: TGCAGCGTTGGGGAACGTAGCTTGAACTATGGCTACACCTTC.

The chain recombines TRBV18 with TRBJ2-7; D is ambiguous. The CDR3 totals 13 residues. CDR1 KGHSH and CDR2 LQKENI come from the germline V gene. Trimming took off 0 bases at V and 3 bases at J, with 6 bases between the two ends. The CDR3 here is CASSPPENYEQYF. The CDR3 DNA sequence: TGTGCCAGCTCACCACCGGAAAACTACGAGCAGTACTTC.

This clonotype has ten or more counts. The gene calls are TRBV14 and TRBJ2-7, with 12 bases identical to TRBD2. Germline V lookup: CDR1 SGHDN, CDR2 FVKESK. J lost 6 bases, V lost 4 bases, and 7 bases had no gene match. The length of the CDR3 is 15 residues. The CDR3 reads CASSRTSGVLGEQYF. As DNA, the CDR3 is TGTGCCAGCAGCCGGACTAGCGGGGTTTTAGGCGAGCAGTACTTC.

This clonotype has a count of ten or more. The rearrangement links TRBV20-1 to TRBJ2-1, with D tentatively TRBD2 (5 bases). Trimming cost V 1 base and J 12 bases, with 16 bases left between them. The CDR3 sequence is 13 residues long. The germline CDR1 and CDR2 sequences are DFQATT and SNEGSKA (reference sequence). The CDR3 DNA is TGCAGTGCTAGAGGCCCTGAGGGCTCCCCGCAGTTCTTC. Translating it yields CSARGPEGSPQFF.

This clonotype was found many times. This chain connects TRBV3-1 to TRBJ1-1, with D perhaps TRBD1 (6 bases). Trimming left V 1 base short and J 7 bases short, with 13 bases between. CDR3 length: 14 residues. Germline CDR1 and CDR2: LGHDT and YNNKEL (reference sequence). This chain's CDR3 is CASSQAQGPGEAFF. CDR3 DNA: TGTGCCAGCAGCCAAGCGCAGGGGCCGGGTGAAGCTTTCTTT.

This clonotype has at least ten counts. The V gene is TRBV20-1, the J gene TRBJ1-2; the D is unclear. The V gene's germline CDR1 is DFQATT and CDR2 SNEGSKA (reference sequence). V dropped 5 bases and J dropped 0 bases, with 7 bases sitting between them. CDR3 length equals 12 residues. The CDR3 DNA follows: TGCAGTGCTGTCCACCCTAACTATGGCTACACCTTC. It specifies CSAVHPNYGYTF.

The DNA for the CDR3 is TGTGCCAGCTCCGCAGGGACAGGCCGAGTCGGGGGTGGCTACACCTTC. Its protein product is CASSAGTGRVGGGYTF. The V and J genes are TRBV18 and TRBJ1-2; 8 bases line up with TRBD1. This CDR3 has 16 residues. The germline CDR1 and CDR2 sequences are KGHSH and LQKENI. V lost 6 bases to trimming and J lost 7 bases; unmatched junction nucleotides: 16.

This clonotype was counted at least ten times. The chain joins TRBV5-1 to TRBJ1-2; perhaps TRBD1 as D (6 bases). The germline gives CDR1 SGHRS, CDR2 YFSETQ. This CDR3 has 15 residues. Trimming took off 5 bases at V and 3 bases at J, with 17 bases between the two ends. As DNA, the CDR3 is TGCGCCAGCAGGAGGCTCAGGGGTATAGACTATGGCTACACCTTC. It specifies CASRRLRGIDYGYTF.

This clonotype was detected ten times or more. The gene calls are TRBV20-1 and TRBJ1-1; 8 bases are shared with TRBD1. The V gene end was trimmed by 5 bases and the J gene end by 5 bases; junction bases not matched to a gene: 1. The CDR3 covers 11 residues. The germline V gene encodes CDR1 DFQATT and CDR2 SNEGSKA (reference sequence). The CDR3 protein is CSAYRGTEAFF. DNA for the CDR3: TGCAGTGCTTACAGGGGGACTGAAGCTTTCTTT.

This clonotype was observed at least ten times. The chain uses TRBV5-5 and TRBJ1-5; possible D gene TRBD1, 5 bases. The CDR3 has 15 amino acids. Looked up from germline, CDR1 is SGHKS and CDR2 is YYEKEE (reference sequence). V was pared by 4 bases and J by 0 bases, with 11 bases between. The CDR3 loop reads CASSGGGYSNQPQHF. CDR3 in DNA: TGTGCCAGCAGCGGGGGAGGGTATAGCAATCAGCCCCAGCATTTT.

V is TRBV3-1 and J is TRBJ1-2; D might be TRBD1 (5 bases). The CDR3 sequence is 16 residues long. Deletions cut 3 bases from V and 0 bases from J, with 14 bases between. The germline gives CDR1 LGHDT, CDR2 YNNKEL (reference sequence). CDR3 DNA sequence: TGTGCCAGCAGCCACCCCCGGCAGGGCACTAACTATGGCTACACCTTC. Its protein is CASSHPRQGTNYGYTF.

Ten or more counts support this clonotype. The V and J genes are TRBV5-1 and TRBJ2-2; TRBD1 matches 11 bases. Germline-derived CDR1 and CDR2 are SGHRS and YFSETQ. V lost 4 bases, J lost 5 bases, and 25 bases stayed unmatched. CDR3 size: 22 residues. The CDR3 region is CASSHSGQGASGTRVRTGELFF. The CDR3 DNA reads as TGCGCCAGCAGCCATAGTGGACAGGGGGCCTCGGGGACTCGGGTGAGGACCGGGGAGCTGTTTTTT. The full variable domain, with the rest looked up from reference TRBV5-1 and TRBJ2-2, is KAGVTQTPRYLIKTRGQQVTLSCSPISGHRSVSWYQQTPGQGLQFLFEYFSETQRNKGNFPGRFSGRQFSNSRSEMNVSTLELGDSALYLCASSHSGQGASGTRVRTGELFFGEGSRLTVL.

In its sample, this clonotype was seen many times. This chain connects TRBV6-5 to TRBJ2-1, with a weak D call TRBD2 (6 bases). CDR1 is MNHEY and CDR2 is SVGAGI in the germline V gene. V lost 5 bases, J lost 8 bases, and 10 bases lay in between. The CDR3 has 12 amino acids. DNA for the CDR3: TGTGCCAGCAGTAGGCGGGGAGATGAGCAGTTCTTC. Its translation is CASSRRGDEQFF.

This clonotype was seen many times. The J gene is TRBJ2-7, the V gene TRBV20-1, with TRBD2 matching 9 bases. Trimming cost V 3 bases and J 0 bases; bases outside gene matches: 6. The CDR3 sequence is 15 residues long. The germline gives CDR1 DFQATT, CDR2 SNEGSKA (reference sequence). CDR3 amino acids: CSASNLAGISYEQYF. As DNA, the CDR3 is TGCAGTGCTAGTAACCTAGCGGGAATCTCCTACGAGCAGTACTTC.